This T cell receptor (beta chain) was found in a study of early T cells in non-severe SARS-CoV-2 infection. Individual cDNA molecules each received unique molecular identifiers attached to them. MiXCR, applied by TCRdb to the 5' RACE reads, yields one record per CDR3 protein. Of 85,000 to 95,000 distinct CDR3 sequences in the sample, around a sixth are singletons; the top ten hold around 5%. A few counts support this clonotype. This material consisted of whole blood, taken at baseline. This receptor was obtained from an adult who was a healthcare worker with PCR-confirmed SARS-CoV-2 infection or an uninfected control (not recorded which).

The CDR3 bases are TGTGCCAGCAGCCTGACTAGTCACGATTCCGAGCAGTACTTC. It encodes CASSLTSHDSEQYF. The rearrangement uses TRBV3-1 and TRBJ2-7, with D maybe TRBD2 (6 bases). Germline V CDR1 and CDR2: LGHDT, YNNKEL (reference sequence). This CDR3 region has 14 residues. V lost 4 bases and J lost 6, with 16 bases in between.